This TCR beta chain was retrieved from a study of blood T cell repertoires in COVID-19. A single count supports this clone. Method: immunoSEQ multiplex PCR; TCRdb's copy keeps in-frame clones and lacks some. Here the sample spans about 260,000 clones, approximately 79% being singletons. The germline CDR1 and CDR2 sequences are SGHRS and YFSETQ. The CDR3 runs 15 residues. The V segment lost 3 bases and the J segment 4 bases; nucleotides outside the gene matches: 6. The chain combines TRBV5-1 with TRBJ1-3; TRBD1 agrees at 8 bases. The sequence was collected from a man aged 30-40 years with acute COVID-19. Sequenced input: PBMCs or T cells enriched from blood (not recorded which). The DNA of the CDR3 is TGCGCCAGCAGCTGGGGACAGGCGGGAGGAAACACCATATATTTT. It specifies CASSWGQAGGNTIYF.